The 32 T cell receptor beta chains below were found in one sample sequenced in a study of blood T cell repertoires in COVID-19. Generated by immunoSEQ multiplex PCR, the TCRdb table keeps only in-frame clones and is missing some. The repertoire holds 70,000 or so clones, with 60% to 80% as singletons. The source material was peripheral blood. These receptors came from a human donor in a cohort sampled during active COVID-19.

The chain carries TRBV30 and TRBJ1-3, with a tentative D call TRBD1 (6 bases). V lost 4 bases and J 3 bases, leaving 7 bases between the germline ends. Germline-derived CDR1 and CDR2 are GTSNPN and SVGIG (reference sequence). The CDR3 has 12 amino acids. The CDR3 nucleotides read TGTGCCTGGACCAGGGGTGGAAACACCATATATTTT. This sequence encodes CAWTRGGNTIYF. Looking up the rest from reference TRBV30 and TRBJ1-3 gives the full variable domain: SQTIHQWPATLVQPVGSPLSLECTVEGTSNPNLYWYRQAAGRGLQLLFYSVGIGQISSEVPQNLSASRPQDRQFILSSKKLLLSDSGFYLCAWTRGGNTIYFGEGSWLTVV.

The V and J genes are TRBV27 and TRBJ2-3; TRBD2 agrees at 9 bases. Germline V gene lookup returns CDR1 MNHEY and CDR2 SMNVEV (reference sequence). V lost 8 bases, J lost 5 bases, and 11 bases stayed unmatched. This CDR3 has 15 residues. CDR3 nucleotide sequence: TGTGCCAGCTCGTCGACTAGCGGATTAGGAGATACGCAGTATTTT. It yields the protein CASSSTSGLGDTQYF.

The CDR3 spells CASLNPERTQYF. Written as DNA, the CDR3 is TGTGCCAGCCTGAATCCAGAACGGACCCAGTACTTC. The genes are TRBV28 and TRBJ2-5; D gene ambiguous. Trimming pared 8 bases from V and 7 bases from J, leaving 14 bases between. Per germline, CDR1 MDHEN and CDR2 SYDVKM. The CDR3 runs to 12 residues.

The rearrangement links TRBV6-6 to TRBJ1-4; D uncertain. CDR3 size: 16 residues. In germline, CDR1 is MNHNY, CDR2 SVGAGI (reference sequence). Deletions cut 0 bases from V and 3 bases from J, with 11 bases between. CDR3 residues: CASSYSSRDPNEKLFF. The CDR3 DNA reads TGTGCCAGCAGTTACTCCTCCCGGGATCCTAATGAAAAACTGTTTTTT.

This chain joins TRBV30 and TRBJ1-6; no clear D gene. The V and J ends lost 0 bases and 7 bases respectively, with 13 bases between them. This CDR3 spans 15 amino acids. The germline V gene encodes CDR1 GTSNPN and CDR2 SVGIG (reference sequence). The CDR3 DNA is TGTGCCTGGAGTGTACAGCGGGCACTAAATTCACCCCTCCACTTT. This gives the protein CAWSVQRALNSPLHF.

The chain recombines TRBV7-9 with TRBJ2-7, with D possibly matching TRBD1 (5 bases). The germline gives CDR1 SEHNR, CDR2 FQNEAQ (reference sequence). This CDR3 comprises 15 residues. V lost 5 bases and J 6 bases, leaving 20 bases between the germline ends. The CDR3 DNA reads as TGTGCCAGCAGCCCCAACACAGGAAATTTACGCGAGCAGTACTTC. Its translation is CASSPNTGNLREQYF.

The rearrangement links TRBV5-5 to TRBJ2-7; 9 bases align to TRBD1. Trimming cost V 4 bases and J 4 bases; bases outside gene matches: 6. The CDR3 contains 14 residues. Germline V CDR1 and CDR2: SGHKS, YYEKEE (reference sequence). CDR3 loop: CASSAQGAPYEQYF. Here the CDR3 DNA reads TGTGCCAGCAGCGCACAGGGGGCTCCTTACGAGCAGTACTTC.

This clone was seen a handful of times. The chain couples TRBV5-5 to TRBJ2-7; the match to TRBD1 covers 7 bases. From germline, CDR1 is SGHKS and CDR2 YYEKEE (reference sequence). This CDR3 is 15 amino acids long. The V segment lost 4 bases and the J segment 1 base; nucleotides outside the gene matches: 8. As DNA, the CDR3 is TGTGCCAGCAGCCCCACTTCGACAGGGTCCTACGAGCAGTACTTC. As protein: CASSPTSTGSYEQYF.

J is TRBJ2-6 and V is TRBV19, with D possibly TRBD1 on 6 matching bases. CDR1 is LNHDA and CDR2 is SQIVND in the germline V gene (reference sequence). V shed 5 bases and J shed 5 bases, with 13 bases lying between them. The CDR3 is 15 amino acids. The CDR3 loop reads CASSVTGPWANVLTF. CDR3 DNA: TGTGCCAGTAGTGTGACAGGCCCCTGGGCCAACGTCCTGACTTTC.

This clone has just one count. The chain combines TRBV5-6 with TRBJ1-5; D not resolved. CDR1 and CDR2 (germline): SGHDT, YYEEEE. V was pared by 5 bases and J by 10 bases, with 13 bases between. The length of the CDR3 is 12 residues. The CDR3 DNA is TGTGCCAGCAGTTCCGGGTCCAAACCCCAGCATTTT. Encoded protein: CASSSGSKPQHF.

This chain uses TRBV6-5 with TRBJ2-1, with 13 bases aligning to TRBD2. Germline assignment: CDR1 MNHEY and CDR2 SVGAGI. CDR3 length: 15 amino acids. The trim removed 6 bases at V and 4 bases at J, leaving 3 bases unmatched. The DNA of the CDR3 is TGTGCCAGCAGACGGGGACTAGCGGGGTACAATGAGCAGTTCTTC. It is translated as CASRRGLAGYNEQFF.

The chain employs TRBV24-1 and TRBJ1-5; D is ambiguous. The CDR3 covers 13 residues. The V and J ends lost 7 bases and 0 bases respectively, with 6 bases between them. CDR1 and CDR2 (germline): KGHDR, SFDVKD. The CDR3 DNA is TGTGCCACCAGCCGTTATAGCAATCAGCCCCAGCATTTT. It is translated as CATSRYSNQPQHF.

V is TRBV19 and J is TRBJ1-2; D possibly corresponds to TRBD1 (5 bases). V gave up 3 bases and J gave up 2 bases, with 13 bases separating them. Germline V gene data show CDR1 as LNHDA and CDR2 as SQIVND (reference sequence). The CDR3 runs 15 residues. The CDR3 protein is CASSMGLTVNYGYTF. CDR3 bases: TGTGCCAGTAGTATGGGATTGACAGTAAACTATGGCTACACCTTC.

The chain couples TRBV5-1 to TRBJ2-7; TRBD1 matches 10 bases. V lost 3 bases, J lost 4 bases, and 4 bases stayed unmatched. The CDR3 is 14 residues long. Per germline, CDR1 SGHRS and CDR2 YFSETQ. The CDR3 nucleotides are TGCGCCAGCAGCTGGACAGGGGGAGGTTACGAGCAGTACTTC. Residues: CASSWTGGGYEQYF.

The chain has TRBV5-1 and TRBJ1-3; unclear D gene. Germline V gene data show CDR1 as SGHRS and CDR2 as YFSETQ. The CDR3 contains 16 residues. The V gene lost 0 bases and the J gene lost 0 bases, with 10 bases spanning the gap. CDR3 coding DNA: TGCGCCAGCAGCTTGGTCGGAGGAGTCTCTGGAAACACCATATATTTT. Its translation: CASSLVGGVSGNTIYF.

This sequence joins TRBV30 and TRBJ2-1; 8 positions match TRBD2. Germline CDR1 and CDR2: GTSNPN and SVGIG (reference sequence). The CDR3 is 13 amino acids. V lost 2 bases and J lost 9; bases outside the gene matches: 6. The CDR3 DNA follows: TGTGCCTGGAGTTCGGGGGGGTGGCCTGAGCAGTTCTTC. Protein sequence: CAWSSGGWPEQFF.

J is TRBJ2-5 and V is TRBV11-1; 8 bases match TRBD1. The CDR3 extends over 14 amino acids. V lost 5 bases, J lost 5 bases, and 7 bases stayed unmatched. CDR1 and CDR2 from the germline V gene are SGHAT and FQDESV (reference sequence). CDR3 bases: TGTGCCAGCAGCCTTCAGGACAGGGCTGAGACCCAGTACTTC. It translates to CASSLQDRAETQYF.

The chain uses TRBV29-1 and TRBJ2-7; D uncertain. The CDR3 covers 12 residues. Trimming shortened V by 7 bases and J by 2 bases, and 12 bases separated the two germline ends. The germline V gene encodes CDR1 SQVTM and CDR2 ANQGSEA. This CDR3 is CSARTEPYEQYF. The CDR3, as DNA: TGCAGCGCGCGAACTGAACCCTACGAGCAGTACTTC.

The J gene is TRBJ2-7, the V gene TRBV12-3 or TRBV12-4; D uncertain. This CDR3 is built from 13 residues. V lost 8 bases to trimming and J lost 2 bases, with 13 bases between them. The CDR3 sequence is CASGPLPPYEQYF. CDR3 bases: TGTGCCAGCGGCCCCCTTCCCCCCTACGAGCAGTACTTC.

The rearrangement links TRBV28 to TRBJ1-5; no definite D call. The germline V gene has CDR1 MDHEN and CDR2 SYDVKM. The CDR3 is 15 amino acids. V lost 6 bases and J lost 6, with 18 bases in between. CDR3 in DNA: TGTGCCAGCAGCGCGATTGGGCTGGGTAGTCAGCCCCAGCATTTT. This codes for CASSAIGLGSQPQHF.

The gene calls are TRBV18 and TRBJ2-2, with D possibly matching TRBD1 (5 bases). Trimming cost V 6 bases and J 10 bases, with 15 bases left between them. The CDR3 length is 13 residues. Germline loops: CDR1 KGHSH, CDR2 LQKENI. CDR3 sequence (DNA): TGTGCCAGCTCCCCCCTTGGGGCGGAGGAGCTGTTTTTT. Translated, it gives CASSPLGAEELFF.

The V call is TRBV11-2, the J call TRBJ2-7; perhaps TRBD2 as D (5 bases). Between the trimmed V and J ends, which lost 1 base and 6 bases, there was a span of 13 bases. Germline V CDR1 and CDR2: SGHAT, FQNNGV. The CDR3 contains 14 residues. CDR3 nucleotides: TGTGCCAGCAGCTTAGTAGGGAGTAATCTCGAGCAGTACTTC. Encoded protein: CASSLVGSNLEQYF.

The chain is built from TRBV6-5 and TRBJ1-4, with D perhaps matching TRBD1 (6 bases). From germline, CDR1 is MNHEY and CDR2 SVGAGI. The CDR3 is made up of 14 amino acids. V was trimmed by 5 bases and J by 0 bases, leaving 7 bases between them. CDR3 sequence: CASSRQATNEKLFF. The DNA for the CDR3 is TGTGCCAGCAGTCGACAGGCAACTAATGAAAAACTGTTTTTT.

V usage is TRBV3-1 (or the pseudogene TRBV3-2) and J usage is TRBJ2-3, with a tentative D call TRBD2 (5 bases). CDR3 length: 15 residues. Germline lookup yields CDR1 LGHDT and CDR2 YNNKEL (reference sequence). Between the trimmed V and J ends, which lost 3 bases and 1 base, there was a span of 11 bases. CDR3 DNA: TGTGCCAGCAGCCAGGGAGTCGGGGGCACAGATACGCAGTATTTT. This gives the protein CASSQGVGGTDTQYF.

The rearrangement joins TRBV19 to TRBJ1-2; 11 nucleotides agree with TRBD1. This CDR3 region has 14 residues. Looked up from germline, CDR1 is LNHDA and CDR2 is SQIVND (reference sequence). V dropped 4 bases and J dropped 6; count of bases not matched to a gene: 4. CDR3 amino acids: CASSKDRGLDGYTF. DNA for the CDR3: TGTGCCAGTAGTAAGGACAGGGGGCTGGATGGCTACACCTTC.

J is TRBJ1-3 and V is TRBV6-6; 7 nucleotides match TRBD1. J lost 4 bases, V lost 5 bases, and 17 bases had no gene match. This CDR3 is built from 18 residues. Germline V CDR1 and CDR2: MNHNY, SVGAGI (reference sequence). CDR3 coding DNA: TGTGCCAGCAGTCGCGAAAACCCGGCAGGGGGTGTGGGAAACACCATATATTTT. Translated, it gives CASSRENPAGGVGNTIYF.

This clone was seen a single time. This CDR3 is CASSLNPGGGTEAFF. The CDR3 DNA reads as TGCGCCAGCAGCTTGAACCCAGGGGGTGGGACTGAAGCTTTCTTT. V and J are TRBV5-1 and TRBJ1-1; the match to TRBD1 covers 7 bases. J gave up 5 bases and V 1 base, and 8 bases lay outside the gene matches. The germline V gene has CDR1 SGHRS and CDR2 YFSETQ. The CDR3 is made up of 15 amino acids.

The rearrangement links TRBV11-2 to TRBJ2-3, with 14 positions matching TRBD2. The CDR3 runs to 18 residues. V shed 5 bases and J 1 base; nucleotides not matched to a gene: 8. The germline gives CDR1 SGHAT, CDR2 FQNNGV. CDR3 in DNA: TGTGCCAGCAGCCTTAGACTAGCGGGAGGGCCGCGCACAGATACGCAGTATTTT. This sequence encodes CASSLRLAGGPRTDTQYF.

V is TRBV3-1 (or the pseudogene TRBV3-2) and J is TRBJ1-5, with 7 bases matching TRBD1. Looked up from germline, CDR1 is LGHDT and CDR2 is YNNKEL (reference sequence). The CDR3 has 16 amino acids. V trimming: 1 base; J trimming: 6 bases; junction bases outside the gene matches: 9. The CDR3 nucleotides read TGTGCCAGCAGCCAAGGCCCCGACAGGGTCCCTCAGCCCCAGCATTTT. Its translation is CASSQGPDRVPQPQHF.

The chain joins TRBV7-2 to TRBJ2-2; 7 nucleotides match TRBD2. The trim removed 6 bases at V and 3 bases at J, leaving 10 bases unmatched. CDR3 length equals 16 residues. CDR1 is SGHTA and CDR2 is FQGNSA in the germline V gene. CDR3 coding DNA: TGTGCCAGCAGTTCAGAGGGCGGGAGCGACACCGGGGAGCTGTTTTTT. This codes for CASSSEGGSDTGELFF.

V and J are TRBV12-3 or TRBV12-4 and TRBJ2-1; a weak D match, TRBD1 (7 bases). The CDR3 extends over 12 amino acids. V was trimmed by 3 bases and J by 12 bases, leaving 12 bases between them. The CDR3 is CASSLRQGGQFF. Here the CDR3 DNA reads TGTGCCAGCAGTTTGAGACAGGGAGGGCAGTTCTTC.

This chain uses TRBV30 with TRBJ2-3; perhaps TRBD1 as D (5 bases). V shed 5 bases and J shed 0 bases, with 9 bases lying between them. The V gene's germline CDR1 is GTSNPN and CDR2 SVGIG (reference sequence). This CDR3 is 13 amino acids long. DNA for the CDR3: TGTGCCTGGGGTGGGGCTAGCACAGATACGCAGTATTTT. Translating it yields CAWGGASTDTQYF. Full variable domain (missing parts from reference TRBV30 and TRBJ2-3): SQTIHQWPATLVQPVGSPLSLECTVEGTSNPNLYWYRQAAGRGLQLLFYSVGIGQISSEVPQNLSASRPQDRQFILSSKKLLLSDSGFYLCAWGGASTDTQYFGPGTRLTVL.